The T cell receptor beta chain under discussion was sequenced for a study of control samples from healthy donors and cancer patients. Only in-frame clones appear in the TCRdb table, and some are missing; sequencing was by immunoSEQ multiplex PCR. Among roughly 150,000 clones listed, roughly 93% were seen once. CDR1 is SNHLY and CDR2 is FYNNEI in the germline V gene. This CDR3 is 18 amino acids long. The trim removed 7 bases at V and 4 bases at J, leaving 14 bases unmatched. The TCR comes from a young man in good health. This rearrangement joins TRBV2 to TRBJ2-2, with 11 bases matching TRBD2. Sequenced: blood. The CDR3 coding sequence is TGTGCCAGCAAAGGGCCTAGCGGGAGGACCTGGGGCACCGGGGAGCTGTTTTTT. Encoded protein: CASKGPSGRTWGTGELFF. The variable domain in full, completed from reference TRBV2 and TRBJ2-2, reads EPEVTQTPSHQVTQMGQEVILRCVPISNHLYFYWYRQILGQKVEFLVSFYNNEISEKSEIFDDQFSVERPDGSNFTLKIRSTKLEDSAMYFCASKGPSGRTWGTGELFFGEGSRLTVL.